Each of the 27 T cell receptor beta chains below was sequenced from the same sample in a study of CD8 T cells in Susac syndrome. Roughly 0.5 to 1 ug RNA was reverse transcribed with random hexamers. From the immunoSEQ multiplex PCR reads, TCRdb called clonotypes with MiXCR, one entry per CDR3 protein. The repertoire consists of under 200,000 distinct CDR3 sequences, with approximately 95% occurring once and the leading ten covering approximately 0.1%. The sample was CD4+ T cells from PBMCs. The origin of the receptors is a human donor in good health.

The chain combines TRBV3-1 with TRBJ2-4; a possible D gene is TRBD1 (6 bases). The CDR3 runs to 13 residues. V lost 3 bases to trimming and J lost 8 bases, with 11 bases between them. Germline-derived CDR1 and CDR2 are LGHDT and YNNKEL (reference sequence). The CDR3 coding sequence is TGTGCCAGCAGCCACTCTGACAGGCACATTCAGTACTTC. It yields the protein CASSHSDRHIQYF. The whole variable domain, filled in from reference TRBV3-1 and TRBJ2-4, reads DTAVSQTPKYLVTQMGNDKSIKCEQNLGHDTMYWYKQDSKKFLKIMFSYNNKELIINETVPNRFSPKSPDKAHLNLHINSLELGDSAVYFCASSHSDRHIQYFGAGTRLSVL.

This rearrangement joins TRBV12-3 or TRBV12-4 to TRBJ1-4; unclear D gene. The CDR3 loop spans 11 amino acids. Trimming took 4 bases from V and 8 from J, leaving 5 bases between them. The DNA for the CDR3 is TGTGCCAGCAGTTCGTTGGAAAAACTGTTTTTT. Amino acid sequence: CASSSLEKLFF.

The V gene is TRBV5-1, the J gene TRBJ2-2, with 7 bases fitting TRBD1. J lost 0 bases, V lost 4 bases, and 6 bases had no gene match. The length of the CDR3 is 16 residues. In germline, CDR1 is SGHRS, CDR2 YFSETQ. The CDR3, as DNA: TGCGCCAGCAGCCCGACAGGGTTAGCGAACACCGGGGAGCTGTTTTTT. This encodes CASSPTGLANTGELFF.

Concerning this clonotype: At one of its ends the junction is not consistent with the germline gene, which may arise from a read error. The V gene is TRBV7-9, the J gene TRBJ1-1; unclear D gene. Germline lookup yields CDR1 SEHNR and CDR2 FQNEAQ (reference sequence). The CDR3 is made up of 13 amino acids. The CDR3 reads CASSGSGSTEVFF. The CDR3 bases are TGTGCCAGCAGCGGTTCAGGTAGCACTGAAGTTTTCTTT. Full variable domain (outside the CDR3, taken from reference TRBV7-9 and TRBJ1-1): DTGVSQNPRHKITKRGQNVTFRCDPISEHNRLYWYRQTLGQGPEFLTYFQNEAQLEKSRLLSDRFSAERPKGSFSTLEIQRTEQGDSAMYLCASSGSGSTEVFFGQGTRLTVV.

The chain has TRBV5-4 and TRBJ2-5; the D gene could be TRBD1 or TRBD2 (6 bases each). V was cut by 1 base and J by 5 bases, with 9 bases left in between. The length of the CDR3 is 13 residues. CDR1 and CDR2 from the germline V gene are SGHNT and YYREEE (reference sequence). The CDR3, as DNA: TGTGCCAGCAGCTTGAAAGGGGGGGAGACCCAGTACTTC. This gives the protein CASSLKGGETQYF.

V usage is TRBV7-7 and J usage is TRBJ2-5, with 12 bases lining up with TRBD2. V trimming: 5 bases; J trimming: 4 bases; junction bases outside the gene matches: 8. The germline gives CDR1 SSHAT, CDR2 FNYEAQ (reference sequence). The CDR3 covers 16 residues. CDR3: CASSPSGGALGETQYF. The CDR3 nucleotides read TGTGCCAGCAGCCCTAGCGGGGGGGCCTTGGGAGAGACCCAGTACTTC.

The chain has TRBV9 and TRBJ2-1; 14 nucleotides agree with TRBD2. This CDR3 region has 15 residues. Germline loops: CDR1 SGDLS, CDR2 YYNGEE. The V gene end was trimmed by 5 bases and the J gene end by 10 bases; junction bases not matched to a gene: 8. CDR3 loop: CASRFGTSGSGEQFF. The CDR3 DNA sequence: TGTGCCAGCAGATTCGGGACTAGCGGGAGTGGAGAGCAGTTCTTC.

The chain combines TRBV7-2 with TRBJ2-5; tentative D call: TRBD2 (5 bases). In germline, CDR1 is SGHTA, CDR2 FQGNSA. The V end lost 0 bases, the J end lost 5 bases, and 10 bases lay between the germline ends. The CDR3 spans 14 residues. Here the CDR3 reads CASSLAAGGETQYF. In DNA, the CDR3 is TGTGCCAGCAGCTTAGCGGCAGGCGGGGAGACCCAGTACTTC. Together with reference TRBV7-2 and TRBJ2-5, the CDR3 gives the full variable domain: GAGVSQSPSNKVTEKGKDVELRCDPISGHTALYWYRQSLGQGLEFLIYFQGNSAPDKSGLPSDRFSAERTGGSVSTLTIQRTQQEDSAVYLCASSLAAGGETQYFGPGTRLLVL.

The rearrangement links TRBV2 to TRBJ2-7, with D tentatively TRBD1 (6 bases). V lost 10 bases, J lost 3 bases, and 13 bases lay in between. Germline CDR1 and CDR2: SNHLY and FYNNEI. This CDR3 contains 12 residues. CDR3 sequence: CATDTGIYEQYV. DNA of the CDR3: TGTGCCACCGATACAGGGATCTACGAGCAGTACGTC.

The chain employs TRBV6-2 or TRBV6-3 and TRBJ1-1; D is perhaps TRBD1 (5 bases). V was cut by 0 bases and J by 1 base, with 15 bases left in between. Germline V gives CDR1 MNHEY, CDR2 SVGEGT. CDR3 length: 17 amino acids. For the CDR3, the DNA is TGTGCCAGCAGTTACTCGAGCCCGGGGACGGCGAACACTGAAGCTTTCTTT. This codes for CASSYSSPGTANTEAFF.

J is TRBJ2-2 and V is TRBV30; 8 bases are a match to TRBD2. V shed 5 bases, J shed 0 bases, and the junction held 5 bases outside the gene matches. CDR1 GTSNPN and CDR2 SVGIG come from the germline V gene (reference sequence). The CDR3 runs to 15 residues. In DNA, the CDR3 is TGTGCCTGGGACCGCGGGGGGCCGAACACCGGGGAGCTGTTTTTT. Translated, it gives CAWDRGGPNTGELFF.

The V call is TRBV12-3 or TRBV12-4, the J call TRBJ2-7, with D perhaps matching TRBD1 or TRBD2 (5 bases each). Trimming took 7 bases from V and 6 from J, leaving 16 bases between them. The CDR3 covers 13 residues. The CDR3 sequence: CASKDSGRVEQYF. As DNA, the CDR3 is TGTGCCAGCAAGGATTCGGGACGGGTCGAGCAGTACTTC.

The chain recombines TRBV27 with TRBJ1-2, with a weak D call TRBD1 (5 bases). This CDR3 contains 14 residues. CDR1 is MNHEY and CDR2 is SMNVEV in the germline V gene (reference sequence). V was cut by 0 bases and J by 8 bases, with 13 bases left in between. In DNA, the CDR3 is TGTGCCAGCAGTTTATCCGGGGATACAGGAGGCTACACCTTC. Encoded protein: CASSLSGDTGGYTF.

The chain joins TRBV4-3 to TRBJ1-1, with D uncertain. Germline lookup yields CDR1 LGHNA and CDR2 YSLEER. CDR3 length equals 13 residues. The ends were cut back, 1 base at V and 3 bases at J, with 6 bases in the middle. CDR3 region: CASSQGFDTEAFF. The CDR3 DNA is TGCGCCAGCAGCCAAGGGTTCGACACTGAAGCTTTCTTT.

As for this clonotype: At one end the junction does not follow the germline gene, possibly because of a read error. The chain joins TRBV20-1 to TRBJ1-1, with D unclear. The CDR3 runs to 8 residues. Germline loops: CDR1 DFQATT, CDR2 SNEGSKA (reference sequence). CDR3 nucleotides: TGCAGTGCCCAGGAGGGAATTTTT. Translated, it gives CSAQEGIF.

The chain couples TRBV5-1 to TRBJ2-1, with 16 bases aligning to TRBD2. This CDR3 contains 19 residues. After removal of 0 bases from V and 7 bases from J, the junction contained 10 bases not matched to a gene. Germline loops: CDR1 SGHRS, CDR2 YFSETQ. The CDR3 nucleotides are TGCGCCAGCAGCTTGGCCGGGACTAGCGGGGGGGCCTCGTCGAATGAGCAGTTCTTC. Protein: CASSLAGTSGGASSNEQFF.

The V gene is TRBV12-3 or TRBV12-4, the J gene TRBJ1-2; D gene ambiguous. This CDR3 has 15 amino acids. Trimming took 5 bases from V and 4 from J, leaving 17 bases between them. CDR3 protein: CASSTTPTGSYGYTF. Here the CDR3 DNA reads TGTGCCAGCAGTACGACTCCGACGGGAAGCTATGGCTACACCTTC.

The gene calls are TRBV27 and TRBJ1-1; 8 positions agree with TRBD1. CDR1 and CDR2 from the germline V gene are MNHEY and SMNVEV (reference sequence). J gave up 1 base and V 6 bases, and 4 bases lay outside the gene matches. The CDR3 is 14 residues long. Written as DNA, the CDR3 is TGTGCCAGCAGGACAGGGGTTACGAACACTGAAGCTTTCTTT. It yields the protein CASRTGVTNTEAFF.

This rearrangement joins TRBV9 to TRBJ2-3, with D uncertain. Trimming left V 4 bases short and J 1 base short, with 7 bases between. This CDR3 has 13 amino acids. Germline V lookup: CDR1 SGDLS, CDR2 YYNGEE. The CDR3 loop reads CASSYQGTDTQYF. DNA for the CDR3: TGTGCCAGCAGCTATCAGGGCACAGATACGCAGTATTTT.

V and J are TRBV25-1 and TRBJ1-4, with D tentatively TRBD1 (6 bases). Germline V gene sequence: CDR1 MGHDK, CDR2 SYGVNS. CDR3 length: 15 residues. V was shortened by 3 bases and J by 4 bases, with 12 bases between the two germline ends. The CDR3 DNA reads as TGTGCCAGCAGTGACATATTGGACAGTAATGAAAAACTGTTTTTT. Translated: CASSDILDSNEKLFF.

The chain combines TRBV7-9 with TRBJ2-1; D unresolved. This CDR3 has 13 residues. The germline V and J ends were trimmed by 0 bases and 6 bases, with 6 bases remaining between them. Germline V gives CDR1 SEHNR, CDR2 FQNEAQ (reference sequence). The CDR3 sequence is CASSLAGFNEQFF. CDR3 bases: TGTGCCAGCAGCTTAGCGGGCTTCAATGAGCAGTTCTTC.

In nucleotides, the CDR3 is TGCAGCGTTGAGGCCAGTCAGGGGTATGGCTACACCTTC. This encodes CSVEASQGYGYTF. The chain is built from TRBV29-1 and TRBJ1-2; D may be TRBD1 (6 bases). CDR1 and CDR2 from the germline V gene are SQVTM and ANQGSEA. V was trimmed by 3 bases and J by 5 bases, leaving 13 bases between them. The CDR3 loop spans 13 amino acids.

The V call is TRBV4-3, the J call TRBJ2-2; a possible D gene is TRBD2 (7 bases). The length of the CDR3 is 17 residues. With 1 base removed from V and 5 bases from J, the gap between germline ends came to 17 bases. Germline-derived CDR1 and CDR2 are LGHNA and YSLEER. CDR3 DNA sequence: TGCGCCAGCAGCCAAGTCCCCCCGGGGGGCCGTACCGGGGAGCTGTTTTTT. It encodes CASSQVPPGGRTGELFF.

J is TRBJ1-1 and V is TRBV19, with TRBD1 matching over 7 bases. Looked up from germline, CDR1 is LNHDA and CDR2 is SQIVND (reference sequence). V was clipped by 6 bases and J by 2 bases; unmatched bases: 6. There are 14 residues in the CDR3. The CDR3 here is CASRKGQVNTEAFF. Written as DNA, the CDR3 is TGTGCCAGTAGAAAAGGACAGGTAAACACTGAAGCTTTCTTT.

The V gene is TRBV20-1, the J gene TRBJ1-2; D is possibly TRBD1 (5 bases). Trimming shortened V by 4 bases and J by 5 bases, and 11 bases separated the two germline ends. CDR3 length equals 12 residues. Germline lookup yields CDR1 DFQATT and CDR2 SNEGSKA (reference sequence). The CDR3 region has the DNA TGCAGTGCTATGAGGGACCAATATGGCTACACCTTC. Its protein is CSAMRDQYGYTF.

The chain uses TRBV12-3 or TRBV12-4 and TRBJ1-2; no firm D call. CDR3 length: 12 residues. Trimming took 4 bases from V and 4 from J, leaving 7 bases between them. The CDR3 nucleotides read TGTGCCAGCAGTTCCATTGGCTATGGCTACACCTTC. It yields the protein CASSSIGYGYTF.

V gene TRBV20-1 combines with J gene TRBJ2-7; possible D gene TRBD2, 6 bases. This CDR3 is 16 amino acids long. Trimming stripped 0 bases from V and 4 bases from J, with 19 bases between. Per germline, CDR1 DFQATT and CDR2 SNEGSKA (reference sequence). The CDR3 DNA reads TGCAGTGCTAGAGATCGGGTCGGGGGAATGATGTACGAGCAGTACTTC. Encoded protein: CSARDRVGGMMYEQYF.